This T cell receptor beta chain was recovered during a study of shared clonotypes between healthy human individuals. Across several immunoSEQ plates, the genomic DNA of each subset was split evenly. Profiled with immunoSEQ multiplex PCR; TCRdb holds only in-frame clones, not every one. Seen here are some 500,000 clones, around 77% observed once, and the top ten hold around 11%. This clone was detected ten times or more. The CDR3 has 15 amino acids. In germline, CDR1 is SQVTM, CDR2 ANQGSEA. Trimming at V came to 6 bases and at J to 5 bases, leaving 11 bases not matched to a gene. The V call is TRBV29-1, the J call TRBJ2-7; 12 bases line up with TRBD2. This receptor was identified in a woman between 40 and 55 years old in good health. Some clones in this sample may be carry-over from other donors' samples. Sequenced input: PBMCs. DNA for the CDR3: TGCAGCGTGGAGGGTCTAGCGGGAGGGCCCAACGAGCAGTACTTC. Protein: CSVEGLAGGPNEQYF.